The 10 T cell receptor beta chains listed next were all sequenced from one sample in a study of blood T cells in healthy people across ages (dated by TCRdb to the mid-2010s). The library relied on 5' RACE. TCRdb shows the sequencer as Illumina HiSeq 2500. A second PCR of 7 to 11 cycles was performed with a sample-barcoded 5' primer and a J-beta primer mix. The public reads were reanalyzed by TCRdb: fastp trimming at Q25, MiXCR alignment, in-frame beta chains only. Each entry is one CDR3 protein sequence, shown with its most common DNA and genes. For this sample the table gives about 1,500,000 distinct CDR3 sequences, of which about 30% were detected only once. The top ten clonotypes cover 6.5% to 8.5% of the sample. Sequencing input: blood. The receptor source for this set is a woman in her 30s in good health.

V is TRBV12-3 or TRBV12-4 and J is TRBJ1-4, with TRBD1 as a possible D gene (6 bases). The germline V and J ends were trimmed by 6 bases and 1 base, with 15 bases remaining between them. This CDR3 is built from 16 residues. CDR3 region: CASRNGQQLTNEKLFF. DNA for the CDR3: TGTGCCAGCAGAAACGGACAGCAACTAACTAATGAAAAACTGTTTTTT.

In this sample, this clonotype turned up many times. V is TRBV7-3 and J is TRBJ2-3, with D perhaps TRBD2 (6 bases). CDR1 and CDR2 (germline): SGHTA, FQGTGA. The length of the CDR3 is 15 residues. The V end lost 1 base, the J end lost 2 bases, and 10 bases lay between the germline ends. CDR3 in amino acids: CASSLIGGLTDTQYF. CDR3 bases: TGTGCCAGCAGCTTAATCGGGGGACTCACAGATACGCAGTATTTT.

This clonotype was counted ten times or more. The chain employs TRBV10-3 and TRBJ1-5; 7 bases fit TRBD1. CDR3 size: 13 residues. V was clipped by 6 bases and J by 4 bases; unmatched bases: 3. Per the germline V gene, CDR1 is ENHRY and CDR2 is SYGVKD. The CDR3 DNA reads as TGTGCCATCAGGGGGACAGAGAATCAGCCCCAGCATTTT. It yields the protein CAIRGTENQPQHF.

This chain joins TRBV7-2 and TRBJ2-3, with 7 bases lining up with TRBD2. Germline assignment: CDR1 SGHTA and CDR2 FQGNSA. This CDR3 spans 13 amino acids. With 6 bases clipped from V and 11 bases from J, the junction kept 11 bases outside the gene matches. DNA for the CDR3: TGTGCCAGCAGTTTAAGGACGGGGAGGGGGCAGTATTTT. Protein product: CASSLRTGRGQYF.

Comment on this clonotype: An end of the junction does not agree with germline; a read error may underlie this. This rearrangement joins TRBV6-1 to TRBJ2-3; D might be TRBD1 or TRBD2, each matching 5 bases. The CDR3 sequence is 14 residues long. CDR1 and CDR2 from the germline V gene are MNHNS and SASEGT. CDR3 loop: CASSEAHWGDTQYF. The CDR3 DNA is TGTGCCAGCAGCGAAGCTCATTGGGGGGATACGCAGTATTTT.

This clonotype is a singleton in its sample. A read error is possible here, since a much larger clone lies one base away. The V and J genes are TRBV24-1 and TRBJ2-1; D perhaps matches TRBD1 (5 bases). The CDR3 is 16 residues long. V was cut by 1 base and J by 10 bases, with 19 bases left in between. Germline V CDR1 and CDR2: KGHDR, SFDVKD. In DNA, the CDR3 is TGTGCCACCAGTGATTTTGTGTGGGGCCATACCTACGAGCAGTTCTTC. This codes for CATSDFVWGHTYEQFF.

The CDR3 loop is CASSRGEVSDIQYF. CDR3 sequence (DNA): TGTGCCAGCAGCAGAGGCGAGGTATCGGACATTCAGTACTTC. The chain is built from TRBV5-6 and TRBJ2-4; D not resolved. The CDR3 length is 14 residues. V dropped 4 bases and J dropped 8 bases, with 16 bases sitting between them. Germline CDR1 reads SGHDT; CDR2 reads YYEEEE.

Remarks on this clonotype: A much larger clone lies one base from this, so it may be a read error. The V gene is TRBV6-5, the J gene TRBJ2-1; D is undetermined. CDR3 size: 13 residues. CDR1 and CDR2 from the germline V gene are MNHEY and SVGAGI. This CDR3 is CASSYSSHNEQFF. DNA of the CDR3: TGTGCCAGCAGTTATAGCTCCCACAATGAGCAGTTCTTC.

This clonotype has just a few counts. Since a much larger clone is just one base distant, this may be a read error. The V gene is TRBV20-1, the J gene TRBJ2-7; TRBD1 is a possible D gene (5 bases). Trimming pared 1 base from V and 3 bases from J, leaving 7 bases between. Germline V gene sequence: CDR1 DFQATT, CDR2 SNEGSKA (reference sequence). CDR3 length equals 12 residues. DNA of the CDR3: TGCAGTGCTAGAGCAGGGAACTACGAGCAGTACTTC. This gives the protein CSARAGNYEQYF.

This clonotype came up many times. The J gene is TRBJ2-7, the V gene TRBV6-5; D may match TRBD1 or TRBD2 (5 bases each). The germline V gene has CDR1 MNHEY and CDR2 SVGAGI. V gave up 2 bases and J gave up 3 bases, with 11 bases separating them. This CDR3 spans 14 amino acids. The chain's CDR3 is CASSYNEGNYEQYF. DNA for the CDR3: TGTGCCAGCAGTTACAATGAGGGGAACTACGAGCAGTACTTC.